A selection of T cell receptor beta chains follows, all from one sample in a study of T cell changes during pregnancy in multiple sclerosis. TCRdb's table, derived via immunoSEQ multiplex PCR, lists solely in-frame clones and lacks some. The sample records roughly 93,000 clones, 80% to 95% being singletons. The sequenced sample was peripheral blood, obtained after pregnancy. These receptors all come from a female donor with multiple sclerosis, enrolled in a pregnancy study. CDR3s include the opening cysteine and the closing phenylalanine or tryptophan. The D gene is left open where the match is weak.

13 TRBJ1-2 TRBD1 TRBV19 TGTGCCAGTAGTCCGCGACAGGGTGGCGGCTACACCTTC CASSPRQGGGYTF
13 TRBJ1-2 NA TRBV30 TGTGCCTGGAGTGTACGTGAACTCTATGGCTACACCTTC CAWSVRELYGYTF
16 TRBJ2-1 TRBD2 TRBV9 TGTGCCAGCAGCGTAGGGCTAGCGGGGGGGCACAATGAGCAGTTCTTC CASSVGLAGGHNEQFF
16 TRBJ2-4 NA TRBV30 TGTGCCTGGAGTGGCGGGACAGCTGTAGCCAAAAACATTCAGTACTTC CAWSGGTAVAKNIQYF
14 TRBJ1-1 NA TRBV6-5 TGTGCCAGCAGAAACCGGGATTTTAACACTGAAGCTTTCTTT CASRNRDFNTEAFF
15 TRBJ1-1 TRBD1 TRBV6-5 TGTGCCAGCAGCCAGGTGACAGGGCCTTTAACTGAAGCTTTCTTT CASSQVTGPLTEAFF
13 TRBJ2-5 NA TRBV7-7 TGTGCCAGCAGCCCAAACGCGGGCGAGACCCAGTACTTC CASSPNAGETQYF
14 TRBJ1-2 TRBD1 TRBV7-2 TGTGCCAGCAGCTTAGGTCAGGGGGCGGAGGGCTACACCTTC CASSLGQGAEGYTF
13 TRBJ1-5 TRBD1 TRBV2 TGTGCCAGCACCGGGACAGGGTCCCAGCCCCAGCATTTT CASTGTGSQPQHF
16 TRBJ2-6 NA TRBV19 TGTGCCAGTAGTATGGACAGTTACTCTGGGGCCAACGTCCTGACTTTC CASSMDSYSGANVLTF
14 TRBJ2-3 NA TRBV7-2 TGTGCCAGTGCCACAGGATTCACCACAGATACGCAGTATTTT CASATGFTTDTQYF
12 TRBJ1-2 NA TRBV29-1 TGCAGCGTCCGCAGGGGCAACTATGGCTACACCTTC CSVRRGNYGYTF
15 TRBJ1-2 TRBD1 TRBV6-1 TGTGCCAGCAGAACTGACAGGGGGACTAACTATGGCTACACCTTC CASRTDRGTNYGYTF